This section outlines one TCR beta chain sequence together with its context. This specimen belongs to a study of blood T cells in healthy people across ages. About the study: About one barcoded beta molecule was captured per two T cells (by template switching).

Caucasian individuals from Russia who were healthy and aged 6 to 90 acted as donors. Isolating PBMCs gave at least 7 million of these cells per sample. There are 15 residues in the CDR3. Germline V lookup: CDR1 MNHEY, CDR2 SMNVEV (reference sequence). V dropped 2 bases and J dropped 6; count of bases not matched to a gene: 6. The use of a sample-barcoded 5' primer and a J-beta primer mix characterized a second PCR of about 7 to 12 cycles. TCRdb analysed the 5' RACE reads with MiXCR anew, one entry per CDR3 protein. The repertoire holds around 800,000 distinct CDR3 sequences, with 40% to 50% as singletons.

The chain employs TRBV27 and TRBJ2-7, with TRBD2 matching over 11 bases. Sequenced material: blood. This receptor was taken from a man in his sixties in good health. The CDR3 nucleotides read TGTGCCAGCAGTTTAGGTAGCGGGGGGGCAAGCGAGCAGTACTTC. Protein: CASSLGSGGASEQYF.